This entry features one T cell receptor beta chain sequence. This clonotype was detected a few times. The antigen this receptor binds is unknown. No much larger clone exists at a distance of one base, and base qualities are not known. Hyperthyroidism patients were newly diagnosed, with disease duration under 2 months, and aged 18 to 65 years. The study excluded patients with uncontrolled infections, other autoimmune diseases, pregnancy or lactation. Diagnoses were established on the basis of clinical symptoms, serum thyroxine and TRAb, thyroid ultrasound, and orbital computed tomography. Blood from progressor patients was collected at the time of first diagnosis with hyperthyroidism, before any ophthalmopathy symptoms had appeared. Ficoll-Paque density gradient centrifugation was used to isolate PBMCs from about 9 ml of fresh peripheral blood. Progressor patients were initially diagnosed with Graves' hyperthyroidism and developed ophthalmopathy during follow-up. Total RNA was extracted using Trizol reagent, and RNA quality was assessed on an Agilent 2100 Bioanalyzer.

The data derive from a study of T cells in Graves' hyperthyroidism and ophthalmopathy (dated by TCRdb to between 2018 and 2021). About the investigation overall: Peripheral blood samples were taken at initial diagnosis, before any treatment was given. Following sampling, methimazole starting at 30 mg daily was given to hyperthyroidism patients, and high-dose intravenous methylprednisolone was given to ophthalmopathy patients. Prospective prediction of ophthalmopathy was tested in an independent validation cohort of 18 to 20 hyperthyroidism patients and some 17 patients who later progressed to ophthalmopathy. The 100 discovery patients were randomly divided into training and test sets at a 7:3 ratio. The study also compared thyroid tissue and blood T-cell repertoires from about six Graves' hyperthyroidism patients. TCR Vbeta CDR3 sequencing of roughly 140 peripheral blood samples (roughly 41 ophthalmopathy, roughly 72 hyperthyroidism and some 17 progressor patients) is reported in the paper. To identify distinguishing TCR V-J signatures, a discovery cohort of around 100 patients was used, comprising 40 to 45 with Graves' ophthalmopathy and around 57 with stable Graves' hyperthyroidism.

Paper-wide results and their limitations: Sample size was not statistically predetermined, and investigators were not blinded to group allocation. In validation, the model predicted progression to ophthalmopathy a median of about 6 months before onset, with roughly 71% sensitivity and almost 75% specificity. Most expanded thyroid clonotypes (frequency above 0.001) were also detected in blood, suggesting blood repertoires may reflect thyroid immune responses. In cross-validation, a model built on a 13 V-J signature told ophthalmopathy apart from stable hyperthyroidism with 87.88% sensitivity and around 84% specificity, and in testing the same model reached 80%/75%.

TCR beta CDR3 regions were amplified from RNA transcripts. The first round of RT-PCR for the TCR CDR3 was performed with the HTBI primer set and the Qiagen OneStep RT-PCR kit. Libraries were constructed in a second round of multiplex PCR, after which size selection and purification were performed. The libraries were sequenced on an Illumina HiSeq2000 using paired-end 100 bp reads. The study's own analysis went as follows. SOAPnuke was used to process the raw data, throwing out any read that contained adapters or uncalled bases, had a mean Phred below 15, or lacked an exact constant-primer or identifier match. COPE v1.2.5 was used to merge high-quality paired reads, and clonotypes were defined as unique nucleotide sequences. Clonotypes were aligned to IMGT TRBV, TRBD and TRBJ reference segments using MiTCR v1.1. Only V-J combinations with frequency above 0.0001, covering 99.2% of repertoires, were analysed. A TCS score was defined as the ratio between F50 (clonal expansion) and ExV (chaos), using BLOSUM62-based TCRdist between CDR3 peptides within each V-J. Welch's t-statistics and random forest reduced roughly 530 V-J features to 10 to 15, which were used in a naive Bayes classifier (R e1071). TCRdb reworked the public reads: Q25 trimming with fastp, MiXCR clone assembly, productive beta chains retained. All rows with the same CDR3 protein become a single entry with the most common DNA and genes. TCRdb assigned the V and J calls; the authors' analysis was not used. Counted in this sample were hundreds of thousands of distinct CDR3 sequences; 18% of them appeared once. The top ten constitute roughly a sixth of the sample.

Specimen: blood. The TCR sequence derives from a woman in her forties or fifties with Graves' hyperthyroidism that later progressed to Graves' ophthalmopathy.

The CDR3 region: CASSAGGPGLAYEQYF. Here is the DNA: TGTGCCAGCAGCGCGGGGGGGCCGGGACTCGCCTACGAGCAGTACTTC. The chain was built from TRBV5-4 and TRBJ2-7, and 9 junctional nucleotides match TRBD2. Reading from cysteine to phenylalanine, the CDR3 counts 16 amino acids. The kept DNA is CDR3 alone, 48 bases in frame from the first base. Unmatched junction bases come to 10, with V trimmed by 4 bases and J by 2 bases. CDR1 and CDR2 (SGHNT, YYREEE) derive from the germline V gene (reference sequence).